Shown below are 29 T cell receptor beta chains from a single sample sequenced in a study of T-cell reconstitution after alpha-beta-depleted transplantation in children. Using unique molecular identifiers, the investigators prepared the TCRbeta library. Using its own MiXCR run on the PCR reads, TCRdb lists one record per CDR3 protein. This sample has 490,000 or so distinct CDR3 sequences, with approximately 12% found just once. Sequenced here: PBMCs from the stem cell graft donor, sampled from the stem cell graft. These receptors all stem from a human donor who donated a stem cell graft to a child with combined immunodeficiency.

CDR3 sequence: CASSSKPSGGTDYEQYF. The DNA of the CDR3 is TGTGCCAGCAGCTCCAAGCCTAGCGGGGGGACTGATTACGAGCAGTACTTC. The chain links TRBV11-1 to TRBJ2-7, with 11 bases aligning to TRBD2. The V gene's germline CDR1 is SGHAT and CDR2 FQDESV (reference sequence). CDR3 length: 17 amino acids. The V segment lost 4 bases and the J segment 4 bases; nucleotides outside the gene matches: 12.

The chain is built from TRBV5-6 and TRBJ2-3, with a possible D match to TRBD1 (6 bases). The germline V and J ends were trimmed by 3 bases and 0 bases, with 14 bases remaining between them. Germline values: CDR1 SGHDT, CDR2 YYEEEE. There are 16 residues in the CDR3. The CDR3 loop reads CASSSLRGPSTDTQYF. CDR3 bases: TGTGCCAGCAGCTCACTCAGGGGTCCTAGCACAGATACGCAGTATTTT.

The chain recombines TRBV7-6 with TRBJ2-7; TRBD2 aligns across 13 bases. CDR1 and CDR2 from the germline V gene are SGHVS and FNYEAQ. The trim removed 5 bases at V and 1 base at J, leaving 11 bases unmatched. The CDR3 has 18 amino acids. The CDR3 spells CASSPRLAGGPTSYEQYF. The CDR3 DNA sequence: TGTGCCAGCAGCCCAAGACTAGCGGGAGGCCCCACATCCTACGAGCAGTACTTC.

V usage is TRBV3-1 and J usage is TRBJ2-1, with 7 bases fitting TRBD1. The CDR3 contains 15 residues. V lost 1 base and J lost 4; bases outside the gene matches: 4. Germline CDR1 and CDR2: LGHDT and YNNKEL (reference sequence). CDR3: CASSQARQGYNEQFF. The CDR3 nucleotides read TGTGCCAGCAGCCAAGCGAGACAGGGTTACAATGAGCAGTTCTTC.

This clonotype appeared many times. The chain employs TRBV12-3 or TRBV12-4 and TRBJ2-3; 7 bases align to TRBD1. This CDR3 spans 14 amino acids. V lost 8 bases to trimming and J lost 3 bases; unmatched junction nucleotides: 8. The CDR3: CASAHRGRTDTQYF. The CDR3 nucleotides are TGTGCCAGCGCACACAGGGGAAGGACAGATACGCAGTATTTT.

CDR3 in amino acids: CASSTLKLFF. The CDR3, as DNA: TGTGCCAGCAGTACCCTGAAACTGTTTTTT. V and J are TRBV27 and TRBJ1-4; D is unresolved. This CDR3 region has 10 residues. V was pared by 5 bases and J by 11 bases, with 6 bases between. Germline loops: CDR1 MNHEY, CDR2 SMNVEV (reference sequence).

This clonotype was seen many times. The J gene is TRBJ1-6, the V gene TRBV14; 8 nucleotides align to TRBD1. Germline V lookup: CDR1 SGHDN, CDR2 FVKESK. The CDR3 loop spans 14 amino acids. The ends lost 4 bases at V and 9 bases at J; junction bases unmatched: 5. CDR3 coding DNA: TGTGCCAGCAGCCCCGGGACAGGAATTTCACCCCTCCACTTT. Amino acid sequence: CASSPGTGISPLHF.

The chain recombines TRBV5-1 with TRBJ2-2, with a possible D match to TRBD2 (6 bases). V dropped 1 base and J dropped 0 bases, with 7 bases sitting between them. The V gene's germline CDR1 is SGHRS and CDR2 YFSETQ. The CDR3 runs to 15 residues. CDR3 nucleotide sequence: TGCGCCAGCAGCTTGCTAGCGCCGAACACCGGGGAGCTGTTTTTT. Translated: CASSLLAPNTGELFF.

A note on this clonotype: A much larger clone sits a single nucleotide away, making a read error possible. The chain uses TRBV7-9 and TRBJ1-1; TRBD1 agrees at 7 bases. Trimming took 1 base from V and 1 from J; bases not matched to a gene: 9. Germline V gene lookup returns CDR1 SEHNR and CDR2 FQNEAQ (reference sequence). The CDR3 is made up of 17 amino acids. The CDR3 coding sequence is TGTGCCAGCAGCTTAGTAAGGACAGGAGACACGAACACTGAAGCTTTCTTT. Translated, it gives CASSLVRTGDTNTEAFF.

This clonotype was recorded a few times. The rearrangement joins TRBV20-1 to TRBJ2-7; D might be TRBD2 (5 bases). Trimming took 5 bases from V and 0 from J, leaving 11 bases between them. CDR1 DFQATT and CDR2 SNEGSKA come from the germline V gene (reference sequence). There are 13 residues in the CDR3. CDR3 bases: TGCAGTGCTCGGACTCGACACTCCTACGAGCAGTACTTC. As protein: CSARTRHSYEQYF.

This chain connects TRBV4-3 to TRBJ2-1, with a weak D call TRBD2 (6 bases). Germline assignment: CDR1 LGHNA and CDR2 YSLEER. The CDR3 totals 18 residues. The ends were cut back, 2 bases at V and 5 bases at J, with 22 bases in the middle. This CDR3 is CASSQRETLVTSNNEQFF. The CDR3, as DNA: TGCGCCAGCAGCCAACGGGAGACACTAGTTACGTCCAACAATGAGCAGTTCTTC.

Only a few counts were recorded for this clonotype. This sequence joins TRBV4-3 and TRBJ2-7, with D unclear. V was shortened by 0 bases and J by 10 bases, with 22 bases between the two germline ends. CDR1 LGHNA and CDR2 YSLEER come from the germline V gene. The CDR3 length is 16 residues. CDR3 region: CASSQEVRPPQVLQYF. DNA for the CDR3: TGCGCCAGCAGCCAAGAAGTTCGGCCGCCCCAGGTGTTACAGTACTTC.

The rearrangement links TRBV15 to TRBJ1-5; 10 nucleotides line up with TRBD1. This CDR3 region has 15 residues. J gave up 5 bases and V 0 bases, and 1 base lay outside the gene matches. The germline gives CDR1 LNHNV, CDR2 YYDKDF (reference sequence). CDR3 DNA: TGTGCCACCAGCAGAGAGGGGACAGGGGATCAGCCCCAGCATTTT. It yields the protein CATSREGTGDQPQHF. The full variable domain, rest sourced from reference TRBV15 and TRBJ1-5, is DAMVIQNPRYQVTQFGKPVTLSCSQTLNHNVMYWYQQKSSQAPKLLFHYYDKDFNNEADTPDNFQSRRPNTSFCFLDIRSPGLGDTAMYLCATSREGTGDQPQHFGDGTRLSIL.

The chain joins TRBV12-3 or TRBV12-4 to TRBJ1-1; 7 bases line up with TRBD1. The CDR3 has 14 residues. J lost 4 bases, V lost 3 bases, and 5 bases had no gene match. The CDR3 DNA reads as TGTGCCAGCAGTTTTCAGGGGGTGAGCACTGAAGCTTTCTTT. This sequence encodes CASSFQGVSTEAFF.

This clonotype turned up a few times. The CDR3 nucleotides read TGCAGCGTTGAAGGGAGGAGAGGGGGCGATGGCTACACCTTC. Its protein is CSVEGRRGGDGYTF. The chain uses TRBV29-1 and TRBJ1-2; 7 nucleotides line up with TRBD1. The CDR3 extends over 14 amino acids. CDR1 SQVTM and CDR2 ANQGSEA come from the germline V gene. V lost 1 base, J lost 6 bases, and 8 bases stayed unmatched.

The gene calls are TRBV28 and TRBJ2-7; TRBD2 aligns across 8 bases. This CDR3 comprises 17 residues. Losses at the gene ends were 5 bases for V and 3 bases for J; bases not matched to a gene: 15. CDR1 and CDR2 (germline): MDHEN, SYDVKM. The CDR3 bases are TGTGCCAGCAGTCTTCCCCAGCCCAGCGGGGGACTCTACGAGCAGTACTTC. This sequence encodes CASSLPQPSGGLYEQYF.

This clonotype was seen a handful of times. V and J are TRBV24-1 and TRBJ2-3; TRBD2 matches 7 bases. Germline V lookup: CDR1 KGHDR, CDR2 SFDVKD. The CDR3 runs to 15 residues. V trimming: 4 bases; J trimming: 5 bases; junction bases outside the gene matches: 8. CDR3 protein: CATSEAGAPIDTQYF. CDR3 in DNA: TGTGCCACCAGTGAGGCGGGAGCCCCGATAGATACGCAGTATTTT.

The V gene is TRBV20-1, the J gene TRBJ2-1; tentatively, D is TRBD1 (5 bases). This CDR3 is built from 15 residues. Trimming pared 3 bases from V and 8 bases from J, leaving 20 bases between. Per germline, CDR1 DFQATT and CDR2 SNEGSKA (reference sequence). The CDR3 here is CSASRSLARVDEQFF. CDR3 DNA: TGCAGTGCTAGCCGCAGTTTAGCCAGGGTCGATGAGCAGTTCTTC.

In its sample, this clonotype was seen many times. CDR3 nucleotides: TGTGCCAGCAGCTCCGGGACTAGCAATGAGCAGTTCTTC. Its protein product is CASSSGTSNEQFF. V and J are TRBV6-1 and TRBJ2-1, with 8 bases matching TRBD2. V dropped 6 bases and J dropped 6; count of bases not matched to a gene: 4. The CDR3 contains 13 residues. Germline V CDR1 and CDR2: MNHNS, SASEGT.

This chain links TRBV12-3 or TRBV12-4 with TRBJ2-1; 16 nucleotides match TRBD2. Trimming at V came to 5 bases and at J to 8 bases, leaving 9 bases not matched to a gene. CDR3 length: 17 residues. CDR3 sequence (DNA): TGTGCCAGCAGTCCTGGTCCGGGACTAGCGGGAGGGGATGAGCAGTTCTTC. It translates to CASSPGPGLAGGDEQFF.

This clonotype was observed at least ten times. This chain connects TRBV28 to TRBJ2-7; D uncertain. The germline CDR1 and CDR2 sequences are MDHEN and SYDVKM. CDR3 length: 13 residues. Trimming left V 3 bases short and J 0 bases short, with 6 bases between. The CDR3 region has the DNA TGTGCCAGCAGTTTCGTCAGCTCCTACGAGCAGTACTTC. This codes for CASSFVSSYEQYF.

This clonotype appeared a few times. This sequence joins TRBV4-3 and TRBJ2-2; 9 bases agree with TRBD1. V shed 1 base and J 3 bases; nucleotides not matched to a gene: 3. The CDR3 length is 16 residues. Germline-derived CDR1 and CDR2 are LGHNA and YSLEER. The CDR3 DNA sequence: TGCGCCAGCAGCCAAGCGGGACAGGGCTACACCGGGGAGCTGTTTTTT. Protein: CASSQAGQGYTGELFF.

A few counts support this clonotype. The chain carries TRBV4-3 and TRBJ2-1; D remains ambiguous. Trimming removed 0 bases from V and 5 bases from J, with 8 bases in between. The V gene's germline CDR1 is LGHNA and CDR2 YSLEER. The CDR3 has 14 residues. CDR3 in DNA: TGCGCCAGCAGCCAAGAAGGGCAGGACAATGAGCAGTTCTTC. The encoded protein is CASSQEGQDNEQFF.

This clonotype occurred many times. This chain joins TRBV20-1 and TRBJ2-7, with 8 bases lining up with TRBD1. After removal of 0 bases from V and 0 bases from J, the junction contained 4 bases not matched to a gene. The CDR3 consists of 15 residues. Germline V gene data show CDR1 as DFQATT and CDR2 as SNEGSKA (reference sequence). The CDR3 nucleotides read TGCAGTGCTAGAGATAAAGGACAGGGCTCCTACGAGCAGTACTTC. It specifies CSARDKGQGSYEQYF.

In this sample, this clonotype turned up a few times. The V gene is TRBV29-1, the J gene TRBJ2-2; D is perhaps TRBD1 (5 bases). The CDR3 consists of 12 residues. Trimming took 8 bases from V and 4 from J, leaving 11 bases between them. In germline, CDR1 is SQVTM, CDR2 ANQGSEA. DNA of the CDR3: TGCAGCTCTACAGGACCCACCGGGGAGCTGTTTTTT. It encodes CSSTGPTGELFF.

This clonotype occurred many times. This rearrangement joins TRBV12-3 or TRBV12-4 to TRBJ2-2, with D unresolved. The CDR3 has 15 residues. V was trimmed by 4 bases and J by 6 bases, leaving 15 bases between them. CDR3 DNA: TGTGCCAGCAGTTCCCCTACCGCCGTCGCCGGGGAGCTGTTTTTT. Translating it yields CASSSPTAVAGELFF.

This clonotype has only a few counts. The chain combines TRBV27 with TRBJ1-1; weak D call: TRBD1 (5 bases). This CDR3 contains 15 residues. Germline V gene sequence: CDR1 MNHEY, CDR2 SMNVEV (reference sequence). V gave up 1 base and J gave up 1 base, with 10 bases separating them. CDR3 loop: CASSLYGGRNTEAFF. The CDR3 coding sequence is TGTGCCAGCAGTTTATATGGGGGAAGGAACACTGAAGCTTTCTTT.

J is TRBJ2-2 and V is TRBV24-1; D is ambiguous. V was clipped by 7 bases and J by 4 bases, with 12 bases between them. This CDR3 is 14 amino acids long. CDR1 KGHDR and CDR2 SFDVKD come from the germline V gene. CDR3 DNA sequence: TGTGCCACCAGCGGTCTGAGAAGCACCGGGGAGCTGTTTTTT. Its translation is CATSGLRSTGELFF.

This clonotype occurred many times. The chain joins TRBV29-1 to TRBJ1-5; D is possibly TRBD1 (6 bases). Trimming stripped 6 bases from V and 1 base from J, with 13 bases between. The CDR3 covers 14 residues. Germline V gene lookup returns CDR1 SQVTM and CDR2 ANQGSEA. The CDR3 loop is CSVSDGTSNQPQHF. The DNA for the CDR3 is TGCAGCGTCTCGGACGGGACAAGCAATCAGCCCCAGCATTTT.